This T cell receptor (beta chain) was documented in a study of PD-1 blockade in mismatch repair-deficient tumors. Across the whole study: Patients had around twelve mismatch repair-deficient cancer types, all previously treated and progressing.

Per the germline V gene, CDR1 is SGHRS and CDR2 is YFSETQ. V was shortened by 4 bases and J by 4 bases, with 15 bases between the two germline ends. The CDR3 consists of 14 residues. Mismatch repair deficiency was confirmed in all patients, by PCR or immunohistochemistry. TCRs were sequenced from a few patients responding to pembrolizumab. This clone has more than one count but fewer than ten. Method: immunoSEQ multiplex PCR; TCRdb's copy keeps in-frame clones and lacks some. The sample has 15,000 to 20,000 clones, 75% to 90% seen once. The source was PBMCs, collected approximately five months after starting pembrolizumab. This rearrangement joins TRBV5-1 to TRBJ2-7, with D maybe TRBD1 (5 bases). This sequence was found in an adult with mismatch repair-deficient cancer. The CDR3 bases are TGCGCCAGCAGCCTCCGAGACAGCGTATACGAGCAGTACTTC. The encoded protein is CASSLRDSVYEQYF.